Listed below are T cell receptor beta chains from one sample, sequenced in a study of CD4 T cells in relation to SARS-CoV-2 and coronaviruses. Their target antigens are unknown. The protocol was immunoSEQ multiplex PCR, while the TCRdb copy is restricted to in-frame clones and leaves out a portion. The sample includes about 31,000 clones, around 80% of them seen just once. Material for sequencing was memory CD4+ T cells from PBMCs, cultured in vitro. Source of these receptors: an adult with COVID-19. CDR3s include the opening cysteine and the closing phenylalanine or tryptophan. A D gene is named only where the DNA matches it firmly. Some rows have no size entry. The others give once, few or many, or a class for an expanded clone.

CDR3 protein: CAIRGAYNEQFF
CDR3 DNA: TGTGCCATCAGGGGAGCCTACAATGAGCAGTTCTTC
clone size: -
J gene: TRBJ2-1
D gene: -
V gene: TRBV10-3

CDR3 protein: CASSFSLAGDADTQYF
CDR3 DNA: TGTGCCAGCAGCTTTTCCCTAGCGGGAGATGCAGATACGCAGTATTTT
clone size: -
J gene: TRBJ2-3
D gene: TRBD2
V gene: TRBV5-6

CDR3 protein: CASSHGTFVRGYEQYF
CDR3 DNA: TGTGCCAGCAGCCACGGAACCTTCGTGCGGGGGTACGAGCAGTACTTC
clone size: -
J gene: TRBJ2-7
D gene: TRBD2
V gene: TRBV14

CDR3 protein: CASNLPGQGVNEQFF
CDR3 DNA: TGTGCCAGTAACCTTCCGGGACAGGGCGTAAATGAGCAGTTCTTC
clone size: -
J gene: TRBJ2-1
D gene: TRBD1
V gene: TRBV19

CDR3 protein: CASSLGASGANVLTF
CDR3 DNA: TGCGCCAGCAGCTTGGGAGCCTCTGGGGCCAACGTCCTGACTTTC
clone size: -
J gene: TRBJ2-6
D gene: -
V gene: TRBV5-1

CDR3 protein: CASSQEGGVSYNEQFF
CDR3 DNA: TGTGCCAGCAGCCAAGAAGGGGGGGTCTCCTACAATGAGCAGTTCTTC
clone size: once
J gene: TRBJ2-1
D gene: -
V gene: TRBV14

CDR3 protein: CSAGGNTEAFF
CDR3 DNA: TGCAGTGCTGGGGGAAACACTGAAGCTTTCTTT
clone size: -
J gene: TRBJ1-1
D gene: -
V gene: TRBV20-1

CDR3 protein: CASSLGLVGNEQFF
CDR3 DNA: TGCGCCAGCAGCTTGGGATTAGTAGGAAATGAGCAGTTCTTC
clone size: -
J gene: TRBJ2-1
D gene: -
V gene: TRBV5-1

CDR3 protein: CASSSGGGSEGGELFF
CDR3 DNA: TGTGCCAGCAGCTCCGGGGGCGGGAGTGAAGGCGGGGAGCTGTTTTTT
clone size: -
J gene: TRBJ2-2
D gene: -
V gene: TRBV5-4

CDR3 protein: CASSKAGTGAFSRVNTEAFF
CDR3 DNA: TGTGCCAGCAGCAAAGCGGGGACAGGGGCCTTCTCAAGGGTGAACACTGAAGCTTTCTTT
clone size: once
J gene: TRBJ1-1
D gene: -
V gene: TRBV21-1

CDR3 protein: CASSGRAVPLHF
CDR3 DNA: TGTGCCAGCAGTGGGAGGGCTGTACCCCTCCACTTT
clone size: -
J gene: TRBJ1-6
D gene: -
V gene: TRBV28

CDR3 protein: CASSQESSAGGPGELFF
CDR3 DNA: TGTGCCAGCAGCCAAGAGAGCTCTGCGGGAGGGCCCGGGGAGCTGTTTTTT
clone size: -
J gene: TRBJ2-2
D gene: TRBD2
V gene: TRBV3-1/TRBV3-2

CDR3 protein: CATSGTSGRAVEQFF
CDR3 DNA: TGTGCCACCTCCGGGACTAGCGGGAGGGCAGTTGAGCAGTTCTTC
clone size: -
J gene: TRBJ2-1
D gene: TRBD2
V gene: TRBV10-3

CDR3 protein: CASSLAAVNTEAFF
CDR3 DNA: TGTGCCAGCAGCTTGGCCGCGGTAAACACTGAAGCTTTCTTT
clone size: -
J gene: TRBJ1-1
D gene: -
V gene: TRBV5-4

CDR3 protein: CATSETGDGGIQYF
CDR3 DNA: TGTGCCACCAGTGAGACAGGGGATGGAGGCATTCAGTACTTC
clone size: -
J gene: TRBJ2-4
D gene: TRBD1
V gene: TRBV24-1

CDR3 protein: CASSYVASGRNEQYF
CDR3 DNA: TGTGCCAGCAGTTATGTCGCTAGCGGGAGAAACGAGCAGTACTTC
clone size: once
J gene: TRBJ2-7
D gene: TRBD2
V gene: TRBV6-5

CDR3 protein: CASSFGGLNIQYF
CDR3 DNA: TGTGCCAGCAGCTTCGGGGGTCTGAACATTCAGTACTTC
clone size: -
J gene: TRBJ2-4
D gene: -
V gene: TRBV11-1

CDR3 protein: CASSRAGGQFF
CDR3 DNA: TGTGCCAGCAGTCGAGCCGGGGGGCAGTTCTTC
clone size: -
J gene: TRBJ2-1
D gene: -
V gene: TRBV12-3/TRBV12-4

CDR3 protein: CASSPGGRSEQYF
CDR3 DNA: TGTGCCAGCTCACCAGGGGGTCGGAGCGAGCAGTACTTC
clone size: -
J gene: TRBJ2-7
D gene: -
V gene: TRBV18

CDR3 protein: CASTSTGGVSTGELFF
CDR3 DNA: TGTGCCAGCACCTCGACAGGGGGCGTGTCCACCGGGGAGCTGTTTTTT
clone size: -
J gene: TRBJ2-2
D gene: TRBD1
V gene: TRBV3-1/TRBV3-2

CDR3 protein: CASAGTAHTDTQYF
CDR3 DNA: TGTGCCAGCGCCGGGACGGCCCACACAGATACGCAGTATTTT
clone size: -
J gene: TRBJ2-3
D gene: -
V gene: TRBV2

CDR3 protein: CASSLLSTGELFF
CDR3 DNA: TGTGCCAGCAGCTTACTGTCCACCGGGGAGCTGTTTTTT
clone size: few
J gene: TRBJ2-2
D gene: -
V gene: TRBV11-2

CDR3 protein: CASNQVATNEKLFF
CDR3 DNA: TGTGCCAGCAATCAGGTTGCAACTAATGAAAAACTGTTTTTT
clone size: -
J gene: TRBJ1-4
D gene: -
V gene: TRBV2

CDR3 protein: CASSLLAGVDYEQYF
CDR3 DNA: TGTGCCAGCAGCCTACTAGCGGGAGTTGACTACGAGCAGTACTTC
clone size: -
J gene: TRBJ2-7
D gene: TRBD2
V gene: TRBV7-2

CDR3 protein: CASSQVFLTSGSVYEQYF
CDR3 DNA: TGCGCCAGCAGCCAAGTTTTCTTGACTAGCGGGAGCGTCTACGAGCAGTACTTC
clone size: medium-sized
J gene: TRBJ2-7
D gene: TRBD2
V gene: TRBV4-1

CDR3 protein: CATGLGNTIYF
CDR3 DNA: TGTGCCACCGGCCTAGGAAACACCATATATTTT
clone size: -
J gene: TRBJ1-3
D gene: -
V gene: TRBV10-3

CDR3 protein: CASSLAASGSQETQYF
CDR3 DNA: TGTGCCAGCAGCTTAGCGGCTAGCGGCTCCCAAGAGACCCAGTACTTC
clone size: -
J gene: TRBJ2-5
D gene: TRBD2
V gene: TRBV7-9

CDR3 protein: CSVEDRQYQETQYF
CDR3 DNA: TGCAGCGTTGAAGATCGACAGTATCAAGAGACCCAGTACTTC
clone size: -
J gene: TRBJ2-5
D gene: -
V gene: TRBV29-1

CDR3 protein: CAWNVGGLETQYF
CDR3 DNA: TGTGCCTGGAATGTGGGAGGGCTAGAGACCCAGTACTTC
clone size: -
J gene: TRBJ2-5
D gene: TRBD2
V gene: TRBV30

CDR3 protein: CASSFQTSGRRNEQFF
CDR3 DNA: TGTGCCAGCAGCTTCCAAACTAGCGGGAGACGGAATGAGCAGTTCTTC
clone size: -
J gene: TRBJ2-1
D gene: TRBD2
V gene: TRBV7-8

CDR3 protein: CASQPGGNPSYEQYF
CDR3 DNA: TGTGCCAGTCAACCGGGGGGGAACCCCTCCTACGAGCAGTACTTC
clone size: few
J gene: TRBJ2-7
D gene: TRBD2
V gene: TRBV19

CDR3 protein: CASKNRGDGYTF
CDR3 DNA: TGTGCCAGCAAGAACAGGGGAGACGGCTACACCTTC
clone size: -
J gene: TRBJ1-2
D gene: TRBD1
V gene: TRBV28

CDR3 protein: CASSFLFETNHSGANVLTF
CDR3 DNA: TGTGCCAGCAGTTTTTTGTTTGAGACCAACCACTCTGGGGCCAACGTCCTGACTTTC
clone size: -
J gene: TRBJ2-6
D gene: -
V gene: TRBV28